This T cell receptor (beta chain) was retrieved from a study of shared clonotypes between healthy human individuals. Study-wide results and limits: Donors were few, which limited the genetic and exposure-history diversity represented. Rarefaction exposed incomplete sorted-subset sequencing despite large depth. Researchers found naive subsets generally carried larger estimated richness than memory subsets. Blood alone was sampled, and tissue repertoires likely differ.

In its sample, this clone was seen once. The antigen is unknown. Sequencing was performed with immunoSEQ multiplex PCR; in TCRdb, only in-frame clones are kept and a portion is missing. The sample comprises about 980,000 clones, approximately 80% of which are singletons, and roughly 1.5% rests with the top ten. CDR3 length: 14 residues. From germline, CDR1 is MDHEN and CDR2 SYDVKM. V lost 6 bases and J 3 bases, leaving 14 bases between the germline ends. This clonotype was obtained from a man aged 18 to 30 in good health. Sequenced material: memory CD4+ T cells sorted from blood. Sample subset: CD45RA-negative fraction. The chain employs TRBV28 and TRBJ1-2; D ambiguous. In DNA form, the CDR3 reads TGTGCCAGCAGCTCAACCCGGGCGGACTATGGCTACACCTTC. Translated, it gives CASSSTRADYGYTF.